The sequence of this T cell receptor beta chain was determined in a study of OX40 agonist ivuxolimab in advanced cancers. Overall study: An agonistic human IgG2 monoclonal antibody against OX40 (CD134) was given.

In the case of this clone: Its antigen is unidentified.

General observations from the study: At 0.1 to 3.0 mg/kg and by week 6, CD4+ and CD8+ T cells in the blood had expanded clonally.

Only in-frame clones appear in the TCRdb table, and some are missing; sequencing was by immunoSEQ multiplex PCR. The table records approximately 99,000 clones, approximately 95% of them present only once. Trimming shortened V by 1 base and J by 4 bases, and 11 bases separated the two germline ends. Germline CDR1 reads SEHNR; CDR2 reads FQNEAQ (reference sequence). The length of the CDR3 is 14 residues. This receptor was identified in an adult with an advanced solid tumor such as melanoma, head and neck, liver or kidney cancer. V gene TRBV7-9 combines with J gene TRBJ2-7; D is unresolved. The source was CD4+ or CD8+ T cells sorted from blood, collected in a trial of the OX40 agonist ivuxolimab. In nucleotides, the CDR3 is TGTGCCAGCAGCTTAGATCCAGAAATATACGAGCAGTACTTC. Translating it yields CASSLDPEIYEQYF.